This T cell receptor beta chain was sequenced during a study of CD8+ T cells in alopecia areata. Background on the study: The study gave treated patients oral tofacitinib at 5 to 10 mg twice daily.

Once RNA had been extracted, it was reverse transcribed into cDNA to act as the sequencing template. Data came from immunoSEQ multiplex PCR; TCRdb stores just in-frame clones and leaves some out. The sample carries about 150,000 clones, less than 70% recorded once. Treatment indicated: oral pan-JAK inhibitor, 5-10 mg twice daily. The sorting of PBMCs gave CD4+ and CD8+ T cells. General observations from the study: Clonality in lesional scalp, especially alopecia totalis/universalis, exceeded that of normal scalp.

With respect to this clone: The antigen is unknown.

Specimen: CD8+ T cells sorted from blood, collected at week 4, from a patient treated with tofacitinib. This sequence was found in a human donor with alopecia areata.

In DNA, the CDR3 is TGTGCCAGCAGCCGGGGGCCCCCTAACACCGGGGAGCTGTTTTTT. It is translated as CASSRGPPNTGELFF. The V and J genes are TRBV7-9 and TRBJ2-2, with D perhaps given as TRBD1 or TRBD2 (6 bases each). The germline V gene has CDR1 SEHNR and CDR2 FQNEAQ (reference sequence). There are 15 residues in the CDR3. V was clipped by 5 bases and J by 2 bases, with 12 bases between them.